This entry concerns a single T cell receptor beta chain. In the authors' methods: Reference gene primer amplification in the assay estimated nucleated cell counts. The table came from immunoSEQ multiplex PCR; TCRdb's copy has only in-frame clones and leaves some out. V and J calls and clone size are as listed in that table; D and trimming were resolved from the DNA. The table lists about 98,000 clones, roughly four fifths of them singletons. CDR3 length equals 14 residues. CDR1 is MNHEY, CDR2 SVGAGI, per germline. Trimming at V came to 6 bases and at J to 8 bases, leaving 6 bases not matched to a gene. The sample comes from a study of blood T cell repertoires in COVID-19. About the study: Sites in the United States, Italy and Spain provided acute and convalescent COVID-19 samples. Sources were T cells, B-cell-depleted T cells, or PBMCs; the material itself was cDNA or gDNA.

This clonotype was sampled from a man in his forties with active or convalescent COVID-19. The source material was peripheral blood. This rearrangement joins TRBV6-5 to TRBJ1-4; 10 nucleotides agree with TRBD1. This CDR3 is CASSRDRGGEKLFF. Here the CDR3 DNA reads TGTGCCAGCAGCCGGGACAGGGGTGGCGAAAAACTGTTTTTT.